The 3 T cell receptor beta chains listed next were all sequenced from one sample in a study of a mutant IDH1 vaccine in newly diagnosed glioma. The assay was immunoSEQ multiplex PCR, and TCRdb's table has in-frame clones only and misses some. This table holds about 41,000 clones, 78% found once. The time point: week 23, last vaccination. Every single dose of the vaccine, 300 ug of mutant IDH1 20-mer peptide, came with topical imiquimod. These receptors lack a known antigen. The specimen was PBMCs, collected from a glioma patient whose treatment included an IDH1 peptide vaccine. The receptors were gathered from a woman aged 40-49 years with glioma. Some clones in this sample may be carry-over from other donors' samples.

The rearrangement links TRBV5-8 to TRBJ2-5, with D unclear. This CDR3 is 16 amino acids long. Trimming stripped 4 bases from V and 4 bases from J, with 20 bases between. Germline lookup yields CDR1 SGHTS and CDR2 YDEGEE. The CDR3 region has the DNA TGTGCCAGCAGCCCGGATACAAAGGGTGGAAGAGAGACCCAGTACTTC. It yields the protein CASSPDTKGGRETQYF.

This clone has just one count. This chain uses TRBV4-1 with TRBJ2-5; no reliable D call. Germline CDR1 MGHRA, CDR2 YSYEKL. This CDR3 contains 14 residues. The V and J ends lost 4 bases and 1 base respectively, with 10 bases between them. Here the CDR3 reads CASSLGAVQETQYF. The CDR3 DNA follows: TGCGCCAGCAGCCTCGGTGCAGTCCAAGAGACCCAGTACTTC.

This chain connects TRBV4-3 to TRBJ1-2, with TRBD1 identical over 7 bases. CDR1 LGHNA and CDR2 YSLEER come from the germline V gene. The length of the CDR3 is 15 residues. Unmatched junction bases numbered 8, after V lost 3 bases and J lost 4 bases. The CDR3 nucleotides read TGCGCCAGCAGCCAGAGACAGGGTCGTCTCTATGGCTACACCTTC. Its translation is CASSQRQGRLYGYTF.